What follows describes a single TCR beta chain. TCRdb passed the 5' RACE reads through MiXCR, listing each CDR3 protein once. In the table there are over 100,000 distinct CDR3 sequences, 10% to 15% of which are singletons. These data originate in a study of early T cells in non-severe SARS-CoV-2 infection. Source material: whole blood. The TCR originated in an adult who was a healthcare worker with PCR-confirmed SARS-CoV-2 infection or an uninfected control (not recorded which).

The DNA for the CDR3 is TGCGCCAGCAGCCAAGACCCGGGACTAACGACCAATGAGCAGTTCTTC. Translated: CASSQDPGLTTNEQFF. The chain uses TRBV4-1 and TRBJ2-1; 7 positions match TRBD2. Trimming at V came to 0 bases and at J to 6 bases, leaving 8 bases not matched to a gene. This CDR3 region has 16 residues. Germline V CDR1 and CDR2: MGHRA, YSYEKL.